Presented here are 26 T cell receptor beta chains from one specimen sequenced in a study of CD8+ T cells in alopecia areata. Extraction and reverse transcription of RNA yielded cDNA as the sequencing template. This table comes from immunoSEQ multiplex PCR, and its TCRdb copy is limited to in-frame clones, with some not included. The profile covers some 170,000 clones, with 59% appearing a single time and about 15% taken by the ten largest. Sequences were derived from CD4+ T cells sorted from blood, sampled at week 0. The receptors stem from a human donor with alopecia areata.

In this sample, this clone turned up a few times. The chain recombines TRBV5-1 with TRBJ2-7; D not certain. CDR3 length: 13 residues. The V end lost 5 bases, the J end lost 3 bases, and 12 bases lay between the germline ends. CDR1 and CDR2 (germline): SGHRS, YFSETQ. CDR3 amino acids: CASRPSTNYEQYF. The CDR3 region has the DNA TGCGCCAGCAGGCCGTCAACTAACTACGAGCAGTACTTC. Filled out from reference TRBV5-1 and TRBJ2-7, the complete variable domain reads KAGVTQTPRYLIKTRGQQVTLSCSPISGHRSVSWYQQTPGQGLQFLFEYFSETQRNKGNFPGRFSGRQFSNSRSEMNVSTLELGDSALYLCASRPSTNYEQYFGPGTRLTVT.

In regard to this clone: Other DNA sequences within the sample encode an identical CDR3. The chain couples TRBV29-1 to TRBJ2-7; tentative D call: TRBD2 (6 bases). Germline V gene data show CDR1 as SQVTM and CDR2 as ANQGSEA. This CDR3 contains 13 residues. V dropped 4 bases and J dropped 0 bases, with 10 bases sitting between them. The chain's CDR3 is CSVAGRSSYEQYF. CDR3 DNA: TGCAGCGTTGCGGGGAGGAGCTCCTACGAGCAGTACTTC.

This clone occurred a few times. The rearrangement uses TRBV27 and TRBJ1-5; the D is unclear. CDR1 is MNHEY, CDR2 SMNVEV, per germline (reference sequence). The CDR3 extends over 11 amino acids. The germline V and J ends were trimmed by 5 bases and 11 bases, with 10 bases remaining between them. Here the CDR3 reads CASSPISSQHF. In DNA form, the CDR3 reads TGTGCCAGCAGTCCAATATCGTCCCAGCATTTT.

Only one count was recorded for this clone. The V gene is TRBV10-3, the J gene TRBJ2-5; TRBD1 is a possible D gene (5 bases). From germline, CDR1 is ENHRY and CDR2 SYGVKD. Between the trimmed V and J ends, which lost 0 bases and 5 bases, there was a span of 10 bases. This CDR3 contains 14 residues. CDR3 sequence: CAISESAGSETQYF. CDR3 bases: TGTGCCATCAGTGAGTCAGCAGGGTCGGAGACCCAGTACTTC.

The chain employs TRBV11-1 and TRBJ2-1, with TRBD1 as a possible D gene (6 bases). The V and J ends lost 9 bases and 6 bases respectively, with 21 bases between them. The CDR3 runs to 15 residues. Germline V CDR1 and CDR2: SGHAT, FQDESV (reference sequence). CDR3 residues: CASLLTQGQVNEQFF. CDR3 sequence (DNA): TGTGCCAGTTTACTCACACAGGGTCAGGTCAATGAGCAGTTCTTC.

This clone was detected ten times or more. The V call is TRBV14, the J call TRBJ2-1, with 13 bases fitting TRBD2. V shed 3 bases, J shed 6 bases, and the junction held 2 bases outside the gene matches. The CDR3 has 15 residues. CDR1 is SGHDN and CDR2 is FVKESK in the germline V gene. CDR3: CASSQTSGGPNEQFF. In DNA form, the CDR3 reads TGTGCCAGCAGCCAGACTAGCGGGGGGCCCAATGAGCAGTTCTTC.

The CDR3 DNA reads as TGTGCCAGCAGCGTAGCATGGGGCTCCTACGAGCAGTACTTC. Translating it yields CASSVAWGSYEQYF. The chain couples TRBV9 to TRBJ2-7; D ambiguous. There are 14 residues in the CDR3. Germline V lookup: CDR1 SGDLS, CDR2 YYNGEE. The V end lost 0 bases, the J end lost 0 bases, and 7 bases lay between the germline ends.

V gene TRBV7-9 combines with J gene TRBJ2-5, with D perhaps TRBD1 (5 bases). V was shortened by 7 bases and J by 5 bases, with 14 bases between the two germline ends. Per germline, CDR1 SEHNR and CDR2 FQNEAQ (reference sequence). The CDR3 runs 13 residues. The CDR3 spells CASNTQGGETQYF. In nucleotides, the CDR3 is TGTGCCAGCAACACTCAGGGTGGCGAGACCCAGTACTTC.

The chain couples TRBV27 to TRBJ2-5; D gene unclear. V was shortened by 1 base and J by 1 base, with 4 bases between the two germline ends. Per germline, CDR1 MNHEY and CDR2 SMNVEV (reference sequence). The CDR3 consists of 13 residues. CDR3 DNA sequence: TGTGCCAGCAGTTTATGGGCCCAAGAGACCCAGTACTTC. This sequence encodes CASSLWAQETQYF.

The chain joins TRBV4-2 to TRBJ2-3; 10 nucleotides align to TRBD1. The germline CDR1 and CDR2 sequences are LGHNA and YNFKEQ. The J segment lost 0 bases and the V segment lost 4 bases, leaving 7 bases of the junction unmatched. The length of the CDR3 is 17 residues. The CDR3 loop reads CASSPGQGLISTDTQYF. DNA for the CDR3: TGTGCCAGCAGCCCGGGACAGGGGTTAATTAGCACAGATACGCAGTATTTT.

This clone came up a few times. CDR3 residues: CSGNRDRVTEAFF. In DNA, the CDR3 is TGCAGCGGGAACCGGGATCGGGTCACTGAAGCTTTCTTT. V usage is TRBV29-1 and J usage is TRBJ1-1; no definite D call. The V end was cut by 7 bases, the J end by 4 bases, with 16 bases between. CDR1 and CDR2 (germline): SQVTM, ANQGSEA. The CDR3 is 13 amino acids.

The chain is built from TRBV5-1 and TRBJ2-5, with TRBD1 as a possible D gene (5 bases). CDR3 length equals 14 residues. Germline loops: CDR1 SGHRS, CDR2 YFSETQ. Deletions cut 4 bases from V and 0 bases from J, with 10 bases between. This CDR3 is CASSPGHYQETQYF. In nucleotides, the CDR3 is TGCGCCAGCAGCCCCGGACACTACCAAGAGACCCAGTACTTC.

This chain connects TRBV15 to TRBJ1-5; tentative D call: TRBD1 (5 bases). The CDR3 totals 15 residues. V was cut by 1 base and J by 2 bases, with 9 bases left in between. The V gene's germline CDR1 is LNHNV and CDR2 YYDKDF (reference sequence). The CDR3 region has the DNA TGTGCCACCAGCAGAGTCCCGGGGGGCAATCAGCCCCAGCATTTT. This sequence encodes CATSRVPGGNQPQHF. The whole variable domain, filled in from reference TRBV15 and TRBJ1-5, reads DAMVIQNPRYQVTQFGKPVTLSCSQTLNHNVMYWYQQKSSQAPKLLFHYYDKDFNNEADTPDNFQSRRPNTSFCFLDIRSPGLGDTAMYLCATSRVPGGNQPQHFGDGTRLSIL.

This clone was found many times. V usage is TRBV6-5 and J usage is TRBJ1-2; D is perhaps TRBD1 (6 bases). CDR1 is MNHEY and CDR2 is SVGAGI in the germline V gene. The CDR3 extends over 14 amino acids. V was cut by 6 bases and J by 5 bases, with 16 bases left in between. The CDR3 DNA follows: TGTGCCAGCAGCCGACGACAGGTCGCGTATGGCTACACCTTC. Protein product: CASSRRQVAYGYTF.

The DNA of the CDR3 is TGTGCCAGCAGCGTTACAGGGTTAGATAGCTATGGCTACACCTTC. This translates into CASSVTGLDSYGYTF. The chain carries TRBV9 and TRBJ1-2, with a tentative D call TRBD1 (6 bases). The CDR3 extends over 15 amino acids. V was clipped by 2 bases and J by 4 bases, with 15 bases between them. Germline assignment: CDR1 SGDLS and CDR2 YYNGEE. Supplemented by reference TRBV9 and TRBJ1-2, the full variable domain reads DSGVTQTPKHLITATGQRVTLRCSPRSGDLSVYWYQQSLDQGLQFLIQYYNGEERAKGNILERFSAQQFPDLHSELNLSSLELGDSALYFCASSVTGLDSYGYTFGSGTRLTVV.

The V call is TRBV6-5, the J call TRBJ1-1; D ambiguous. Trimming took off 7 bases at V and 4 bases at J, with 16 bases between the two ends. CDR1 and CDR2 (germline): MNHEY, SVGAGI. This CDR3 contains 14 residues. The DNA for the CDR3 is TGTGCCAGCACTACTGACGCTCTTGGCACTGAAGCTTTCTTT. Its protein is CASTTDALGTEAFF.

This rearrangement joins TRBV15 to TRBJ2-2, with 10 bases aligning to TRBD2. CDR3 length: 14 amino acids. The germline CDR1 and CDR2 sequences are LNHNV and YYDKDF (reference sequence). After removal of 4 bases from V and 4 bases from J, the junction contained 0 bases not matched to a gene. The CDR3 protein is CATSTSGGTGELFF. In DNA form, the CDR3 reads TGTGCCACCAGCACTAGCGGGGGCACCGGGGAGCTGTTTTTT.

The gene calls are TRBV18 and TRBJ1-5; no clear D. With 2 bases removed from V and 2 bases from J, the gap between germline ends came to 4 bases. Germline CDR1 and CDR2: KGHSH and LQKENI. The CDR3 extends over 13 amino acids. CDR3 residues: CASSPFRNQPQHF. In DNA form, the CDR3 reads TGTGCCAGCTCACCATTTCGCAATCAGCCCCAGCATTTT.

The chain has TRBV30 and TRBJ2-2; tentatively, D is TRBD2 (5 bases). Between the trimmed V and J ends, which lost 2 bases and 4 bases, there was a span of 14 bases. Germline V gives CDR1 GTSNPN, CDR2 SVGIG (reference sequence). CDR3 size: 15 residues. The CDR3 protein is CAWSLWRARTGELFF. The CDR3 DNA follows: TGTGCCTGGAGTCTCTGGCGGGCTCGCACCGGGGAGCTGTTTTTT.

The CDR3, as DNA: TGTGCCATCAGTGATCTGATCGGGGAGCTGTTTTTT. It translates to CAISDLIGELFF. The chain has TRBV10-3 and TRBJ2-2; no clear D. Trimming shortened V by 3 bases and J by 7 bases, and 6 bases separated the two germline ends. Germline CDR1 is ENHRY and CDR2 is SYGVKD. The CDR3 covers 12 residues.

The V call is TRBV29-1, the J call TRBJ1-2, with D possibly being TRBD1 (5 bases). V lost 7 bases, J lost 8 bases, and 23 bases lay in between. Germline CDR1 and CDR2: SQVTM and ANQGSEA. The CDR3 is made up of 14 amino acids. In nucleotides, the CDR3 is TGCAGCGCCTCTACGAGGGAGGGGTCGGGCGGCTACACCTTC. It encodes CSASTREGSGGYTF. Full variable domain (missing parts from reference TRBV29-1 and TRBJ1-2): SAVISQKPSRDICQRGTSLTIQCQVDSQVTMMFWYRQQPGQSLTLIATANQGSEATYESGFVIDKFPISRPNLTFSTLTVSNMSPEDSSIYLCSASTREGSGGYTFGSGTRLTVV.

This chain links TRBV2 with TRBJ2-2; D remains unclear. CDR1 is SNHLY, CDR2 FYNNEI, per germline. V lost 9 bases, J lost 0 bases, and 8 bases lay in between. This CDR3 contains 13 residues. Here the CDR3 reads CASRGTNTGELFF. The CDR3, as DNA: TGTGCCAGTCGCGGTACGAACACCGGGGAGCTGTTTTTT.

The rearrangement uses TRBV29-1 and TRBJ1-2; D call uncertain. This CDR3 is 13 amino acids long. Germline V gene lookup returns CDR1 SQVTM and CDR2 ANQGSEA. V dropped 1 base and J dropped 7 bases, with 13 bases sitting between them. The CDR3 loop is CSVEGLLGSGYTF. The CDR3 coding sequence is TGCAGCGTTGAAGGTTTATTGGGGTCTGGCTACACCTTC.

This clone was observed a few times. J is TRBJ1-6 and V is TRBV21-1; TRBD1 was called by the table and not checked on the DNA. TRBV21-1 constitutes a pseudogene. The CDR3 consists of 16 residues. CDR3 nucleotides: TGTGCCAGCAGATTCACAGGGCACTCCTATAATTCACCCCTCCACTTT. Translated: CASRFTGHSYNSPLHF.

About this clone: Other nucleotide sequences in the sample specify the same CDR3. The rearrangement uses TRBV27 and TRBJ1-5, with D unresolved. Looked up from germline, CDR1 is MNHEY and CDR2 is SMNVEV (reference sequence). V was cut by 3 bases and J by 1 base, with 10 bases left in between. This CDR3 region has 15 residues. The CDR3 bases are TGTGCCAGCAGTTTCGAAGGTATGAGCAATCAGCCCCAGCATTTT. Encoded protein: CASSFEGMSNQPQHF.

This chain joins TRBV25-1 and TRBJ1-4; the D gene is possibly TRBD1 (5 bases). V was cut by 6 bases and J by 0 bases, with 20 bases left in between. The germline V gene has CDR1 MGHDK and CDR2 SYGVNS. The CDR3 is 18 residues long. The CDR3 DNA sequence: TGTGCCAGCAGCGAAAGCCGGGGCTACTCCTCAACTAATGAAAAACTGTTTTTT. It codes for CASSESRGYSSTNEKLFF.